A selection of T cell receptor beta chains follows, all from one sample in a study of T cells in Graves' hyperthyroidism and ophthalmopathy. TCRdb re-called the multiplex PCR reads with MiXCR, one entry per CDR3 protein. The sample consists of about 500,000 distinct CDR3 sequences, around 15% of them appearing once. Sequencing input: blood. Receptors originate from a woman in her thirties with Graves' ophthalmopathy. Each CDR3 is given with its conserved first and last residue. D genes are given only for firm matches. Rows may omit the clone size; those that give it use once, few, many or a size class.

many	TRBV20-1	.	TRBJ2-6	TGCAGTGCTAGAGATGATAGGGGTACTGGGGCCAACGTCCTGACTTTC	CSARDDRGTGANVLTF
many	TRBV10-3	.	TRBJ2-2	TGTGCCATCAGTGAGTCGAGAGGGAACAGGCGCGCCGGGGAGCTGTTTTTT	CAISESRGNRRAGELFF
many	TRBV6-2/TRBV6-3	.	TRBJ2-3	TGTGCCAGTCACGGGATTATGAACACAGATACGCAGTATTTT	CASHGIMNTDTQYF
.	TRBV3-1	.	TRBJ2-1	TGTGCCAGCAGGATTAGGTGGGACGCTCAGGATGAGCAGTTCTTC	CASRIRWDAQDEQFF
.	TRBV29-1	TRBD2	TRBJ2-5	TGCAGCGTTTCCTGGGGGGTTCGTGTGGCGGGAGGACTGGAGACCCAGTACTTC	CSVSWGVRVAGGLETQYF
many	TRBV20-1	TRBD2	TRBJ2-3	TGCAGTGCTCCCGGGGAGCTAGCGGGAGGGTTGGGTACGCAGTATTTT	CSAPGELAGGLGTQYF
.	TRBV6-1	TRBD1	TRBJ2-7	TGTGCCAGCAGTGAGGCTATAGGGACAGGAGACTACGAGCAGTACTTC	CASSEAIGTGDYEQYF
many	TRBV11-2	.	TRBJ1-4	TGTGCCAGCAGCTTAGAGCCGGGGGGGAAACTGTTTTTT	CASSLEPGGKLFF
few	TRBV6-1	TRBD2	TRBJ2-3	TGTGCCAGCACCTTGCGGGAGGGTCGGGCAGATACGCAGTATTTT	CASTLREGRADTQYF
many	TRBV28	TRBD1	TRBJ1-4	TGTGCCAGCAGTCCAACCCCGGGACAGGGAAATGAAAAACTGTTTTTT	CASSPTPGQGNEKLFF
.	TRBV5-1	TRBD2	TRBJ2-3	TGTGCCAGCAGCGGTAGCGGGAGGGCCAATGGGGATACGCAGTATTTT	CASSGSGRANGDTQYF
once	TRBV14	.	TRBJ2-1	TGTGCCAGCAGCCAAGCCGGACCGTGGGATGAGCAGTTCTTC	CASSQAGPWDEQFF
.	TRBV5-1	TRBD2	TRBJ2-1	TGCGCCAGCAGCTTGGCCCTAGCGGGACCTGAGCAGTTCTTC	CASSLALAGPEQFF
many	TRBV27	TRBD2	TRBJ2-1	TGTGCCAGCAGACTGGGCGCTAGCGGGTTAAGCTCCTACAATGAGCAGTTCTTC	CASRLGASGLSSYNEQFF
.	TRBV30	.	TRBJ2-1	TGTGCCTGGAGTGTACAAGGGTCCTACAATGAGCAGTTCTTC	CAWSVQGSYNEQFF
few	TRBV12-3/TRBV12-4	.	TRBJ2-7	TGTGCCAGCAGTGCGACGGTCTCCTACGAGCAGTACTTC	CASSATVSYEQYF
few	TRBV10-3	TRBD1	TRBJ1-2	TGTGCCATCAAGGGTAAAGAGGGGGCCTTTAACTATGGCTACACCTTC	CAIKGKEGAFNYGYTF
many	TRBV6-1	.	TRBJ1-2	TGTGCCAGCAGGACCCAGGATCTTTATGGCTACACCTTC	CASRTQDLYGYTF
few	TRBV7-2	.	TRBJ1-4	TGTGCCAGCAGCTTAGCCTCAACTAATGAAAAACTGTTTTTT	CASSLASTNEKLFF
many	TRBV6-6	.	TRBJ1-5	TGTGCCAGCAGTTCGGGACTAACGGGGTTTGGCAGCAATCAGCCCCAGCATTTT	CASSSGLTGFGSNQPQHF
few	TRBV4-3	TRBD2	TRBJ2-3	TGCGCCAGCAGCCATGACACTGGACTAGCGGGAGTAGATACGCAGTATTTT	CASSHDTGLAGVDTQYF
few	TRBV20-1	.	TRBJ1-2	TGCAGTGCTAGAGATACCAGGGCAGGCGGCTACACCTTC	CSARDTRAGGYTF
few	TRBV25-1	.	TRBJ2-7	TGTGCCAGCAGTGGGTCAGACAGGTCCTCACCCTACGAGCAGTACTTC	CASSGSDRSSPYEQYF
.	TRBV19	.	TRBJ1-2	TGTGCCAGTCGACAAGGATTATATGGCTACACCTTC	CASRQGLYGYTF
few	TRBV19	TRBD2	TRBJ2-1	TGTGCCAGTAGTACCCTAGCGGGAGGGTTGGATGAGCAGTTCTTC	CASSTLAGGLDEQFF
many	TRBV30	TRBD2	TRBJ2-7	TGTGCCAGAAATTTAGCGGGAGGGATGTCCTACGAGCAGTACTTC	CARNLAGGMSYEQYF
many	TRBV2	.	TRBJ2-3	TGTGCCAGCAGTGACGCCCTAGGGGCTACAGATACGCAGTATTTT	CASSDALGATDTQYF
.	TRBV10-3	TRBD2	TRBJ2-1	TGTGCCATCAGTGAGTCGGGGACTAGCGGACCATGGGGCTCCTACAATGAGCAGTTCTTC	CAISESGTSGPWGSYNEQFF
few	TRBV28	.	TRBJ2-6	TGTGCCAGCAGTTCCGACACCAACTCTGGGGCCAACGTCCTGACTTTC	CASSSDTNSGANVLTF
many	TRBV6-1	.	TRBJ2-7	TGTGCCAGCAGCCCCCGAACAGGGAGGAACGAGCAGTACTTC	CASSPRTGRNEQYF
few	TRBV27	.	TRBJ1-1	TGTGCCAGCAGTTCCGCCGGGACCGGGTTCACTGAAGCTTTCTTT	CASSSAGTGFTEAFF
many	TRBV15	TRBD1	TRBJ2-5	TGTGCCACCAGCAGTCACTTATATCCGGACAGGGACGGCAAGGGGACCCAGTACTTC	CATSSHLYPDRDGKGTQYF
many	TRBV20-1	.	TRBJ1-2	TGCAGTGCTAGGGGGCAGGGCAATAACTATGGCTACACCTTC	CSARGQGNNYGYTF
.	TRBV27	.	TRBJ2-7	TGTGCCAGCAGTTTAGGGGTCAGGGGTTACAACTCCTACGAGCAGTACTTC	CASSLGVRGYNSYEQYF
once	TRBV9	.	TRBJ2-1	TGTGCCGGGCCGCGGTTGAGCTCCTACAATGAGCAGTTCTTC	CAGPRLSSYNEQFF
.	TRBV15	TRBD1	TRBJ1-1	TGTGCCACCAACAGGGACAGGGGGATGAACACTGAAGCTTTCTTT	CATNRDRGMNTEAFF
many	TRBV7-2	TRBD2	TRBJ2-3	TGTGCCAGCAGTCGAACGGCGGGAGGTGGCGCTACGCAGTATTTT	CASSRTAGGGATQYF
.	TRBV12-3/TRBV12-4	.	TRBJ1-5	TGTGCCAGCAGTTCAAGCACAGGCGGTACCCAGCATTTT	CASSSSTGGTQHF
many	TRBV4-3	.	TRBJ2-3	TGCGCCAGCAGCCAAGAGACTAGACATCTTGAGACGCAGTATTTT	CASSQETRHLETQYF
many	TRBV28	.	TRBJ2-5	TGTGCCAGCAGTTCTGCTCGTCTGACGCGCGAGACCCAGTACTTC	CASSSARLTRETQYF
few	TRBV5-1	TRBD1	TRBJ2-7	TGCGCCAGCAGCTTTAAGGACAGGGTTGGAGAGCAGTACTTC	CASSFKDRVGEQYF
.	TRBV12-3/TRBV12-4	.	TRBJ1-1	TGTGCCAGCAGTTCTCGTGGGTTTAAAGCTTTCTTT	CASSSRGFKAFF
few	TRBV3-1	.	TRBJ2-6	TGTGCCAGCAGCCTCAGGTTGGGCTCTGGGGCCAACGTCCTGACTTTC	CASSLRLGSGANVLTF
many	TRBV5-6	.	TRBJ2-3	TGTGCCAGCAGCTTGGAGCCAGGGGAACGGGCAGATACGCAGTATTTT	CASSLEPGERADTQYF
many	TRBV10-3	.	TRBJ2-5	TGTGCCATCAGCCGTGTGGGGAAAGAGACCCAGTACTTC	CAISRVGKETQYF
few	TRBV7-2	.	TRBJ2-4	TGTGCCAGCAGCTTAGGCTGGGGGTTGAGTGACAAAAACATTCAGTACTTC	CASSLGWGLSDKNIQYF
few	TRBV19	.	TRBJ2-3	TGTGCCAGTGAGGGAGTGGGCCCAGATACGCAGTATTTT	CASEGVGPDTQYF